The 16 T cell receptor beta chains reported below all come from one sample, sequenced in a study of T cells in Graves' hyperthyroidism and ophthalmopathy. It was RNA transcripts that yielded the amplified TCR beta CDR3 regions. First-round RT-PCR with HTBI primers amplified the TCR CDR3 region. TCRdb reanalysed the multiplex PCR reads using MiXCR and keeps one entry per CDR3 protein. The sample includes 600,000 to 750,000 distinct CDR3 sequences, approximately 15% seen only once; the top ten take 15% to 18%. Sequenced material: blood. The receptors originated from a man aged 50 to 60 with Graves' hyperthyroidism.

This sequence joins TRBV7-9 and TRBJ2-7, with D maybe TRBD1 (6 bases). V was pared by 0 bases and J by 4 bases, with 13 bases between. This CDR3 is built from 15 residues. Germline CDR1 and CDR2: SEHNR and FQNEAQ (reference sequence). In DNA form, the CDR3 reads TGTGCCAGCAGCTTAGCTGCAGGGGCGCTATACGAGCAGTACTTC. As protein: CASSLAAGALYEQYF.

J is TRBJ2-3 and V is TRBV18; TRBD1 might be the D (6 bases). CDR1 and CDR2 (germline): KGHSH, LQKENI. The CDR3 runs to 16 residues. V lost 3 bases and J 1 base, leaving 14 bases between the germline ends. The CDR3 loop reads CASSPSGVHRTDTQYF. The CDR3 DNA follows: TGTGCCAGCTCACCTTCAGGGGTCCATCGCACAGATACGCAGTATTTT. Combining the CDR3 with reference TRBV18 and TRBJ2-3 gives the whole variable domain NAGVMQNPRHLVRRRGQEARLRCSPMKGHSHVYWYRQLPEEGLKFMVYLQKENIIDESGMPKERFSAEFPKEGPSILRIQQVVRGDSAAYFCASSPSGVHRTDTQYFGPGTRLTVL.

This clonotype was detected many times. J is TRBJ1-5 and V is TRBV20-1, with D hard to call. This CDR3 spans 16 amino acids. The V and J ends lost 1 base and 2 bases respectively, with 15 bases between them. Germline CDR1 DFQATT, CDR2 SNEGSKA (reference sequence). CDR3 amino acids: CSARAYTGVGNQPQHF. CDR3 coding DNA: TGCAGTGCTAGAGCCTATACCGGGGTAGGCAATCAGCCCCAGCATTTT.

This clonotype turned up a few times. The rearrangement uses TRBV28 and TRBJ1-4; weak D call: TRBD1 (5 bases). Germline V lookup: CDR1 MDHEN, CDR2 SYDVKM. The ends were cut back, 4 bases at V and 10 bases at J, with 16 bases in the middle. The CDR3 sequence is 14 residues long. The CDR3 sequence is CASSSLRGTAKLFF. The DNA of the CDR3 is TGTGCCAGCAGTTCCCTGAGGGGTACCGCAAAACTGTTTTTT.

The sample holds many counts of this clonotype. The V gene is TRBV7-6, the J gene TRBJ1-1; 8 nucleotides align to TRBD1. The V gene end was trimmed by 2 bases and the J gene end by 0 bases; junction bases not matched to a gene: 8. CDR3 length: 17 amino acids. Germline V gene data show CDR1 as SGHVS and CDR2 as FNYEAQ. The DNA of the CDR3 is TGTGCCAGCAGCTTAATGGCCAGGGGGCACATGAACACTGAAGCTTTCTTT. Encoded protein: CASSLMARGHMNTEAFF.

This clonotype was seen more than once but under ten times. The chain recombines TRBV30 with TRBJ2-2, with 7 bases fitting TRBD1. This CDR3 has 12 amino acids. In germline, CDR1 is GTSNPN, CDR2 SVGIG (reference sequence). V gave up 4 bases and J gave up 6 bases; unmatched junction bases: 2. The CDR3, as DNA: TGTGCCTGGACGAGGGGGCCCGGGGAGCTGTTTTTT. Translating it yields CAWTRGPGELFF.

Concerning this clonotype: One end of the junction varies from germline; a read error may be responsible. The chain is built from TRBV6-2 or TRBV6-3 and TRBJ2-1, with D perhaps matching TRBD2 (5 bases). Germline V gene data show CDR1 as MNHEY and CDR2 as SVGEGT. CDR3 size: 15 residues. DNA for the CDR3: TGTGCTAGCAGTTATTCGGGGTTGTTCTACAATGAGCAGTTCTTC. Protein product: CASSYSGLFYNEQFF.

This clonotype was recorded at least ten times. The chain is built from TRBV27 and TRBJ1-2, with 7 bases matching TRBD1. Losses at the gene ends were 3 bases for V and 4 bases for J; bases not matched to a gene: 8. The CDR3 has 15 residues. Germline loops: CDR1 MNHEY, CDR2 SMNVEV (reference sequence). CDR3 in DNA: TGTGCCAGCAGTTTGGACAGGCTCCAAACCTATGGCTACACCTTC. Protein product: CASSLDRLQTYGYTF.

This chain uses TRBV27 with TRBJ2-7; D uncertain. The CDR3 is 14 residues long. CDR1 and CDR2 from the germline V gene are MNHEY and SMNVEV (reference sequence). The V and J ends lost 2 bases and 2 bases respectively, with 10 bases between them. Here the CDR3 reads CASSLNDPTYEQYF. The CDR3 region has the DNA TGTGCCAGCAGTTTAAACGACCCTACCTACGAGCAGTACTTC.

J is TRBJ1-5 and V is TRBV4-2; D gene unclear. Deletions cut 0 bases from V and 0 bases from J, with 9 bases between. This CDR3 contains 16 residues. CDR1 and CDR2 from the germline V gene are LGHNA and YNFKEQ. CDR3 in amino acids: CASSQDPWRSNQPQHF. CDR3 bases: TGTGCCAGCAGCCAAGATCCTTGGCGTAGCAATCAGCCCCAGCATTTT.

This clonotype was observed a handful of times. V usage is TRBV5-1 and J usage is TRBJ2-3; D remains unclear. The CDR3 spans 14 residues. The V gene lost 3 bases and the J gene lost 0 bases, with 8 bases spanning the gap. Per the germline V gene, CDR1 is SGHRS and CDR2 is YFSETQ. CDR3 amino acids: CASSSDPSTDTQYF. For the CDR3, the DNA is TGCGCCAGCAGCTCGGACCCAAGCACAGATACGCAGTATTTT.

This clonotype was counted a few times. V usage is TRBV12-3 or TRBV12-4 and J usage is TRBJ2-5; TRBD2 matches at 7 bases. V lost 3 bases, J lost 2 bases, and 9 bases stayed unmatched. CDR3 length: 16 amino acids. The chain's CDR3 is CASSFIRGRNQETQYF. CDR3 nucleotide sequence: TGTGCCAGCAGTTTTATTCGCGGGAGAAATCAAGAGACCCAGTACTTC.

This clonotype was seen only a few times. J is TRBJ2-2 and V is TRBV9, with unresolved D. Germline CDR1 is SGDLS and CDR2 is YYNGEE. This CDR3 region has 13 residues. Trimming pared 1 base from V and 6 bases from J, leaving 7 bases between. The CDR3 DNA reads TGTGCCAGCAGCGTACAAGGCGCCGGGGAGCTGTTTTTT. Translating it yields CASSVQGAGELFF.

A remark on this clonotype: One junction end disagrees with the germline gene, perhaps due to a read error. The chain is built from TRBV12-3 or TRBV12-4 and TRBJ2-1; 7 bases match TRBD2. CDR3 length: 14 amino acids. The CDR3 nucleotides read TGTGCCAGCAGGAGGCTAGCGGAATACAATAAGCAGTTCTTC. It specifies CASRRLAEYNKQFF.

This clonotype has ten or more counts. The chain uses TRBV11-2 and TRBJ2-3, with 8 bases that match TRBD1. Germline V lookup: CDR1 SGHAT, CDR2 FQNNGV. The CDR3 contains 15 residues. The V gene end was trimmed by 2 bases and the J gene end by 3 bases; junction bases not matched to a gene: 4. For the CDR3, the DNA is TGTGCCAGCAGCTTACAGGGGGCTAGTACAGATACGCAGTATTTT. Translation: CASSLQGASTDTQYF.

This clonotype has at least ten counts. The chain has TRBV12-3 or TRBV12-4 and TRBJ2-2; D unclear. Trimming pared 5 bases from V and 5 bases from J, leaving 9 bases between. The CDR3 length is 13 residues. CDR3 DNA: TGTGCCAGCAGTCGATCCGGGACCGGGGAGCTGTTTTTT. As protein: CASSRSGTGELFF.